This T cell receptor (beta chain) was identified in a study of T-cell memory formation after mild COVID-19. Study details: There were largely donor-specific TCR clusters. Study observations and caveats: Among CD4+ contracting clones, most were CM and EM, and CD8+ ones EMRA. Pre-infection memory contained some responding clones, which suggested that cross-reactive memory had joined.

This CDR3 has 16 amino acids. Germline lookup yields CDR1 SGDLS and CDR2 YYNGEE. Trimming removed 7 bases from V and 9 bases from J; junction bases left unmatched: 17. This clonotype was recorded at least ten times. Antigen specificity is unknown. Constant-segment primers and 5'RACE yielded cDNA libraries for TCR alpha and TCR beta, each carrying sample barcodes and UMIs. One entry per CDR3 protein results from TCRdb running MiXCR on the 5' RACE reads. The sample has about 560,000 distinct CDR3 sequences, around 15% seen once; the top ten hold less than 10%. The V and J genes are TRBV9 and TRBJ2-1; 9 nucleotides match TRBD2. The sequenced material came from PBMCs or a T cell subset sorted from them (not recorded which). The sequence was collected from an adult woman who had mild COVID-19 (a few samples of this study predate the infection). Cell type and time point are not known. For the CDR3, the DNA is TGTGCCAGCGGCTCCTCTAGCGGGGCTCCCGACGGTGAGCAGTTCTTC. Translated, it gives CASGSSSGAPDGEQFF. The full variable domain, its missing parts supplied by reference TRBV9 and TRBJ2-1, is DSGVTQTPKHLITATGQRVTLRCSPRSGDLSVYWYQQSLDQGLQFLIQYYNGEERAKGNILERFSAQQFPDLHSELNLSSLELGDSALYFCASGSSSGAPDGEQFFGPGTRLTVL.